This T cell receptor beta chain was retrieved from a study of T cells after yellow fever vaccination. TCRdb processed the 5' RACE reads anew with MiXCR; each CDR3 protein has one entry. This table has about 260,000 distinct CDR3 sequences, 3.6% appearing once. Study-wide points: Post-booster repertoires contained most primary-vaccination clones again (approximately 95% CD4, about 90% CD8). The secondary T-cell response peaked on day 5, not day 15, but was weaker.

This clonotype has ten or more counts. Its antigen is not identified. This CDR3 spans 15 amino acids. With 8 bases clipped from V and 4 bases from J, the junction kept 12 bases outside the gene matches. The rearrangement joins TRBV12-3 or TRBV12-4 to TRBJ2-5; 8 bases align to TRBD2. Sequenced material: PBMCs, taken 15 days after the yellow fever booster vaccination. This receptor was obtained from a man younger than 35 who received the YFV17D yellow fever vaccine. CDR3 protein: CASSGAGGRIETQYF. The CDR3 DNA follows: TGTGCCAGCTCCGGGGCGGGGGGCCGAATAGAGACCCAGTACTTC.